These 30 T cell receptor beta chains came from one sample sequenced in a study of coeliac disease (dated by TCRdb to 2022 to 2024). Library construction relied on the immunoSEQ multiplex PCR assay. TCRdb holds this immuneACCESS table with in-frame rearrangements only. Some clones are missing; in checked studies, unresolved V genes explain under half, and the rest has no known cause. The sample records thousands of clones, around 62% of which are singletons. The leading ten clones occupy more than 15% of the sample. Sequencing used lymphocytes from the gut lamina propria. The cell subset or site label corresponds to: lamina propria cell (LPC) fraction of small intestinal biopsy. These receptors came from a man between 60 and 75 years old with celiac disease on a gluten-free diet.

The rearrangement uses TRBV5-1 and TRBJ2-7; perhaps TRBD1 as D (7 bases). Per the germline V gene, CDR1 is SGHRS and CDR2 is YFSETQ. There are 14 residues in the CDR3. Trimming shortened V by 0 bases and J by 5 bases, and 12 bases separated the two germline ends. As DNA, the CDR3 is TGCGCCAGCAGCTTGGTTACAGGGGAGGACGAGCAGTACTTC. Amino acid sequence: CASSLVTGEDEQYF.

This chain connects TRBV2 to TRBJ2-3; 11 nucleotides agree with TRBD1. The CDR3 runs to 16 residues. Trimming removed 10 bases from V and 5 bases from J; junction bases left unmatched: 14. The germline gives CDR1 SNHLY, CDR2 FYNNEI. The DNA of the CDR3 is TGTGCCACGGCCTGGTGGGACAGGGGGGACGGAGATACGCAGTATTTT. Encoded protein: CATAWWDRGDGDTQYF.

The gene calls are TRBV30 and TRBJ1-1; possibly TRBD1 for D (5 bases). Deletions cut 0 bases from V and 3 bases from J, with 8 bases between. The CDR3 covers 13 residues. Germline-derived CDR1 and CDR2 are GTSNPN and SVGIG (reference sequence). CDR3 residues: CAWSVGVDTEAFF. DNA for the CDR3: TGTGCCTGGAGTGTAGGGGTGGACACTGAAGCTTTCTTT.

The chain employs TRBV6-1 and TRBJ2-5; possibly TRBD1 for D (5 bases). The CDR3 is 12 residues long. V was pared by 7 bases and J by 5 bases, with 11 bases between. Germline values: CDR1 MNHNS, CDR2 SASEGT. CDR3 in amino acids: CASMVRAETQYF. DNA of the CDR3: TGTGCCAGCATGGTCAGGGCGGAGACCCAGTACTTC.

The rearrangement joins TRBV7-9 to TRBJ1-2; 8 nucleotides align to TRBD1. This CDR3 region has 13 residues. In germline, CDR1 is SEHNR, CDR2 FQNEAQ (reference sequence). V gave up 3 bases and J gave up 5 bases; unmatched junction bases: 2. The CDR3 DNA follows: TGTGCCAGCAGCTTGGGACAGGTTTATGGCTACACCTTC. It yields the protein CASSLGQVYGYTF.

This clone was detected once. This chain uses TRBV6-1 with TRBJ2-7; a possible D gene is TRBD2 (6 bases). Germline CDR1 MNHNS, CDR2 SASEGT. The CDR3 runs 13 residues. V was trimmed by 8 bases and J by 2 bases, leaving 13 bases between them. Written as DNA, the CDR3 is TGTGCCAGCGCTGGGACGGGGGCCTACGAGCAGTACTTC. Amino acids: CASAGTGAYEQYF.

The chain joins TRBV5-4 to TRBJ2-3; the match to TRBD2 covers 9 bases. Losses at the gene ends were 4 bases for V and 5 bases for J; bases not matched to a gene: 11. The CDR3 runs to 16 residues. In germline, CDR1 is SGHNT, CDR2 YYREEE (reference sequence). The CDR3 spells CASSLSGGLNRDTQYF. DNA of the CDR3: TGTGCCAGCAGCCTTAGCGGGGGCCTTAATCGAGATACGCAGTATTTT.

V is TRBV4-2 and J is TRBJ1-2; 9 bases agree with TRBD1. J gave up 0 bases and V 4 bases, and 9 bases lay outside the gene matches. In germline, CDR1 is LGHNA, CDR2 YNFKEQ. This CDR3 comprises 17 residues. The CDR3 spells CASSRQGVEGANYGYTF. CDR3 nucleotide sequence: TGTGCCAGCAGCCGACAGGGGGTGGAGGGTGCTAACTATGGCTACACCTTC.

This clone has a handful of counts. The chain recombines TRBV9 with TRBJ2-2, with 7 bases fitting TRBD1. In germline, CDR1 is SGDLS, CDR2 YYNGEE. This CDR3 contains 15 residues. V dropped 0 bases and J dropped 6; count of bases not matched to a gene: 5. The CDR3 sequence is CASSVEGQRPGELFF. CDR3 sequence (DNA): TGTGCCAGCAGCGTAGAGGGACAGCGCCCCGGGGAGCTGTTTTTT. The whole variable domain, remainder taken from reference TRBV9 and TRBJ2-2, is DSGVTQTPKHLITATGQRVTLRCSPRSGDLSVYWYQQSLDQGLQFLIQYYNGEERAKGNILERFSAQQFPDLHSELNLSSLELGDSALYFCASSVEGQRPGELFFGEGSRLTVL.

V gene TRBV5-6 combines with J gene TRBJ1-6, with D possibly matching TRBD1 (6 bases). The CDR3 runs to 14 residues. V lost 5 bases and J 5 bases, leaving 11 bases between the germline ends. Germline V gene sequence: CDR1 SGHDT, CDR2 YYEEEE. The CDR3 is CASSFGQHNSPLHF. The CDR3 DNA reads as TGTGCCAGCAGTTTCGGACAGCATAATTCACCCCTCCACTTT.

The genes are TRBV7-6 and TRBJ2-7; TRBD2 matches 8 bases. The V segment lost 3 bases and the J segment 3 bases; nucleotides outside the gene matches: 13. CDR1 is SGHVS and CDR2 is FNYEAQ in the germline V gene. There are 17 residues in the CDR3. Here the CDR3 reads CASSFPREGDRGYEQYF. In DNA form, the CDR3 reads TGTGCCAGCAGCTTCCCCCGGGAGGGGGATAGAGGCTACGAGCAGTACTTC.

The chain combines TRBV6-6 with TRBJ1-1; 9 nucleotides agree with TRBD1. With 8 bases clipped from V and 1 base from J, the junction kept 5 bases outside the gene matches. The V gene's germline CDR1 is MNHNY and CDR2 SVGAGI (reference sequence). CDR3 length: 14 residues. For the CDR3, the DNA is TGTGCCAGCGTACAGGGGGCGGCGAACACTGAAGCTTTCTTT. It translates to CASVQGAANTEAFF.

The chain recombines TRBV7-3 with TRBJ2-3; TRBD1 might be the D (6 bases). The germline V gene has CDR1 SGHTA and CDR2 FQGTGA. Trimming removed 5 bases at V and 8 bases at J, with 8 bases between. There are 11 residues in the CDR3. The CDR3 DNA reads TGTGCCAGCAGCGAGGACAGTACGCAGTATTTT. It yields the protein CASSEDSTQYF.

This clone came up a few times. J is TRBJ2-3 and V is TRBV6-1; 11 bases are shared with TRBD2. The CDR3 runs to 16 residues. The J segment lost 5 bases and the V segment lost 3 bases, leaving 7 bases of the junction unmatched. CDR1 MNHNS and CDR2 SASEGT come from the germline V gene. This CDR3 reads CASSELAGGQGDTQYF. Written as DNA, the CDR3 is TGTGCCAGCAGTGAGCTAGCGGGGGGCCAGGGAGATACGCAGTATTTT.

This chain links TRBV7-6 with TRBJ1-1; a possible D gene is TRBD1 (6 bases). Trimming shortened V by 4 bases and J by 1 base, and 10 bases separated the two germline ends. This CDR3 contains 14 residues. Germline assignment: CDR1 SGHVS and CDR2 FNYEAQ. The CDR3 is CASSYLQGNTEAFF. CDR3 DNA: TGTGCCAGCAGCTACCTACAGGGGAACACTGAAGCTTTCTTT.

The CDR3 nucleotides are TGCGCCAGCAGCCCGATGGACACCAACTACGAGCAGTACTTC. This gives the protein CASSPMDTNYEQYF. The chain is built from TRBV5-1 and TRBJ2-7, with D possibly being TRBD1 (5 bases). V lost 4 bases to trimming and J lost 3 bases, with 14 bases between them. CDR1 and CDR2 from the germline V gene are SGHRS and YFSETQ. This CDR3 has 14 residues.

V and J are TRBV5-8 and TRBJ1-2, with no clear D. The CDR3 spans 14 residues. Germline CDR1 and CDR2: SGHTS and YDEGEE. V lost 1 base, J lost 2 bases, and 9 bases lay in between. CDR3 amino acids: CASSLRARNYGYTF. The CDR3 nucleotides read TGTGCCAGCAGCTTGCGCGCCCGCAACTATGGCTACACCTTC.

This clone was found a few times. The chain recombines TRBV6-4 with TRBJ1-5; 10 nucleotides match TRBD1. CDR1 is MRHNA and CDR2 is SNTAGT in the germline V gene. This CDR3 spans 16 amino acids. V shed 6 bases and J 6 bases; nucleotides not matched to a gene: 11. The CDR3 loop is CASSPPATGGGQPQHF. The CDR3 DNA is TGTGCCAGCAGCCCCCCCGCGACAGGGGGCGGTCAGCCCCAGCATTTT.

The J gene is TRBJ1-1, the V gene TRBV4-2; 7 bases align to TRBD1. Per germline, CDR1 LGHNA and CDR2 YNFKEQ. CDR3 size: 14 residues. Trimming removed 5 bases from V and 1 base from J; junction bases left unmatched: 4. In DNA form, the CDR3 reads TGTGCCAGCAGCAAAAGACAGGGGAACACTGAAGCTTTCTTT. This translates into CASSKRQGNTEAFF.

The chain links TRBV6-1 to TRBJ1-5; D is ambiguous. Trimming shortened V by 3 bases and J by 4 bases, and 10 bases separated the two germline ends. Germline CDR1 reads MNHNS; CDR2 reads SASEGT. The CDR3 is 14 amino acids. CDR3 sequence reads: CASSDPFGNQPQHF. In nucleotides, the CDR3 is TGTGCCAGCAGTGACCCCTTCGGGAATCAGCCCCAGCATTTT.

V and J are TRBV15 and TRBJ1-5; the match to TRBD1 covers 8 bases. Trimming took 3 bases from V and 7 from J; bases not matched to a gene: 8. CDR1 and CDR2 from the germline V gene are LNHNV and YYDKDF (reference sequence). The CDR3 loop spans 15 amino acids. The CDR3 DNA follows: TGTGCCACCAGCAGCGACAGGGGCTTTAACCAGCCCCAGCATTTT. This gives the protein CATSSDRGFNQPQHF.

This clone was seen a handful of times. The chain couples TRBV2 to TRBJ1-1; D is perhaps TRBD1 (6 bases). The germline CDR1 and CDR2 sequences are SNHLY and FYNNEI. This CDR3 has 16 residues. Trimming took 6 bases from V and 5 from J, leaving 22 bases between them. This CDR3 is CASSHTRDTGITEAFF. DNA of the CDR3: TGTGCCAGCAGCCACACCCGGGATACAGGGATAACTGAAGCTTTCTTT.

This sequence joins TRBV5-6 and TRBJ2-2; D might be TRBD2 (7 bases). Germline V gives CDR1 SGHDT, CDR2 YYEEEE. The CDR3 has 17 amino acids. Between the trimmed V and J ends, which lost 0 bases and 2 bases, there was a span of 14 bases. CDR3 region: CASSLVPGGRNTGELFF. The CDR3 bases are TGTGCCAGCAGCTTGGTTCCGGGGGGCCGAAACACCGGGGAGCTGTTTTTT.

The V call is TRBV11-2, the J call TRBJ2-7; possible D gene TRBD1, 7 bases. V dropped 8 bases and J dropped 0 bases, with 17 bases sitting between them. The CDR3 has 15 residues. CDR1 SGHAT and CDR2 FQNNGV come from the germline V gene. The CDR3 is CASLARDSSSYEQYF. The CDR3 nucleotides read TGTGCCAGCCTGGCGCGGGACAGCAGCTCCTACGAGCAGTACTTC.

This clone was detected a few times. The chain has TRBV6-1 and TRBJ1-6; D not certain. The CDR3 contains 15 residues. Trimming pared 7 bases from V and 7 bases from J, leaving 17 bases between. Germline-derived CDR1 and CDR2 are MNHNS and SASEGT. The CDR3 DNA sequence: TGTGCCAGCACGCCTCTCGGGGTTATGAATTCACCCCTCCACTTT. This sequence encodes CASTPLGVMNSPLHF.

The V gene is TRBV27, the J gene TRBJ1-2; TRBD1 agrees at 7 bases. The ends lost 6 bases at V and 7 bases at J; junction bases unmatched: 14. Germline values: CDR1 MNHEY, CDR2 SMNVEV (reference sequence). This CDR3 is 15 amino acids long. CDR3 coding DNA: TGTGCCAGCAGCGGACAGGTATCGGGAACGGCTGGCTACACCTTC. The encoded protein is CASSGQVSGTAGYTF.

The CDR3 nucleotides are TGTGCCAGCAGTTATTACGGGACTCCGTCCACAGATACGCAGTATTTT. Translating gives CASSYYGTPSTDTQYF. The rearrangement links TRBV6-5 to TRBJ2-3; D might be TRBD2 (6 bases). From germline, CDR1 is MNHEY and CDR2 SVGAGI. V was pared by 3 bases and J by 2 bases, with 15 bases between. The CDR3 is 16 amino acids.

This sequence joins TRBV19 and TRBJ2-2; 9 nucleotides agree with TRBD2. The germline V gene encodes CDR1 LNHDA and CDR2 SQIVND (reference sequence). Trimming took 7 bases from V and 6 from J; bases not matched to a gene: 18. The CDR3 contains 18 residues. CDR3 loop: CASNRRGAAGGTSGELFF. CDR3 DNA sequence: TGTGCCAGTAATCGGCGGGGGGCAGCGGGGGGAACCTCCGGGGAGCTGTTTTTT.

This clone has a handful of counts. The chain combines TRBV4-2 with TRBJ1-2, with D hard to call. Germline CDR1 LGHNA, CDR2 YNFKEQ. The CDR3 loop spans 14 amino acids. Deletions cut 0 bases from V and 8 bases from J, with 13 bases between. The CDR3 DNA reads TGTGCCAGCAGCCAAGATTCCGGAACGGGGGGCTACACCTTC. Translation gives CASSQDSGTGGYTF.

In its sample, this clone ranks as large. This rearrangement joins TRBV6-4 to TRBJ1-3; D gene ambiguous. Germline V gene lookup returns CDR1 MRHNA and CDR2 SNTAGT. CDR3 size: 14 residues. V was clipped by 4 bases and J by 0 bases, with 7 bases between them. The CDR3 DNA is TGTGCCAGCAGTGCGTCCAGCTCTGGAAACACCATATATTTT. Its protein is CASSASSSGNTIYF.